These T cell receptor beta chains were read from a single sample in a study of cytomegalovirus exposure and HLA in healthy donors. Method: immunoSEQ multiplex PCR; TCRdb's copy keeps in-frame clones and lacks some. The sample holds 150,000 or so clones. The sequenced material came from PBMCs. The origin of the receptors is a woman aged 45 to 65 in good health and CMV-seronegative. CDR3s include the opening cysteine and the closing phenylalanine or tryptophan. D genes are given only for firm matches.

len: 15
v_gene: TRBV5-1
j_gene: TRBJ1-2
d_gene: TRBD1
CDR3aa: CASSLWTGPNYGYTF
CDR3nt: TGCGCCAGCAGCCTATGGACAGGACCAAACTATGGCTACACCTTC

len: 14
v_gene: TRBV11-2
j_gene: TRBJ1-3
d_gene: .
CDR3aa: CASSSQSGVNTIYF
CDR3nt: TGTGCCAGCAGCTCCCAATCGGGGGTAAACACCATATATTTT

len: 20
v_gene: TRBV19
j_gene: TRBJ2-1
d_gene: .
CDR3aa: CASSIKGPIRGGSSYNEQFF
CDR3nt: TGTGCCAGTAGTATTAAGGGCCCCATAAGGGGTGGAAGCTCCTACAATGAGCAGTTCTTC

len: 18
v_gene: TRBV4-2
j_gene: TRBJ2-5
d_gene: TRBD2
CDR3aa: CASSQDSLAGGSGETQYF
CDR3nt: TGTGCCAGCAGCCAAGATTCACTAGCGGGGGGTAGCGGAGAGACCCAGTACTTC

len: 15
v_gene: TRBV28
j_gene: TRBJ2-7
d_gene: .
CDR3aa: CASSLRTEIPYEQYF
CDR3nt: TGTGCCAGCAGTCTCCGGACAGAAATACCCTACGAGCAGTACTTC

len: 13
v_gene: TRBV19
j_gene: TRBJ1-1
d_gene: .
CDR3aa: CASKWAENTEAFF
CDR3nt: TGTGCCAGTAAGTGGGCTGAGAACACTGAAGCTTTCTTT

len: 12
v_gene: TRBV11-2
j_gene: TRBJ2-7
d_gene: .
CDR3aa: CASSKDWYEQYF
CDR3nt: TGTGCCAGCAGCAAGGACTGGTACGAGCAGTACTTC

len: 16
v_gene: TRBV19
j_gene: TRBJ1-1
d_gene: TRBD1
CDR3aa: CASSTILGQGATEAFF
CDR3nt: TGTGCCAGTAGTACGATACTGGGACAGGGGGCCACTGAAGCTTTCTTT

len: 18
v_gene: TRBV28
j_gene: TRBJ1-3
d_gene: .
CDR3aa: CASSPPGAGSYSGNTIYF
CDR3nt: TGTGCCAGCAGTCCCCCCGGAGCGGGATCCTACTCTGGAAACACCATATATTTT

len: 17
v_gene: TRBV7-3
j_gene: TRBJ2-3
d_gene: TRBD2
CDR3aa: CASSLTKRGGGTDTQYF
CDR3nt: TGTGCCAGCAGCTTAACAAAGCGGGGGGGCGGCACAGATACGCAGTATTTT

len: 13
v_gene: TRBV7-6
j_gene: TRBJ2-2
d_gene: .
CDR3aa: CASTLRGTGELFF
CDR3nt: TGTGCCAGCACCCTAAGGGGCACCGGGGAGCTGTTTTTT